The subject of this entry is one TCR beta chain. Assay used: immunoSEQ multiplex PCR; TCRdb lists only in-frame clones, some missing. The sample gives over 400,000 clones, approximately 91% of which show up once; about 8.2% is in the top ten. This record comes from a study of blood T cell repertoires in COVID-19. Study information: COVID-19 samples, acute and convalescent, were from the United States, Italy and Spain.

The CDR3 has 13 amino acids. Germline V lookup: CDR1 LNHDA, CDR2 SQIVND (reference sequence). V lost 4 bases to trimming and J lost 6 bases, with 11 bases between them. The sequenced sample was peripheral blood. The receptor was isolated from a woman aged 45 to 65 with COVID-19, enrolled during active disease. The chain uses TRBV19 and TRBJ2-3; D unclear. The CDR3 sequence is CASSTLTLDTQYF. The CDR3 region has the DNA TGTGCCAGTAGTACCCTTACTCTGGATACGCAGTATTTT. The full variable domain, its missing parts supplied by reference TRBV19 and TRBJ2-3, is DGGITQSPKYLFRKEGQNVTLSCEQNLNHDAMYWYRQDPGQGLRLIYYSQIVNDFQKGDIAEGYSVSREKKESFPLTVTSAQKNPTAFYLCASSTLTLDTQYFGPGTRLTVL.